Listed below are T cell receptor beta chains from one sample, sequenced in a study of cytomegalovirus exposure and HLA in healthy donors. Method: immunoSEQ multiplex PCR; TCRdb's copy keeps in-frame clones and lacks some. The top ten clones hold less than 4% of a sample with approximately 150,000 clones, roughly 85% of them seen once. Sequencing was performed on PBMCs. These receptors all stem from a male donor in good health and CMV-seronegative. CDR3s leave out the opening cysteine and the closing phenylalanine or tryptophan. A D gene is named only where the DNA matches it firmly.

V gene,D gene,CDR3 protein
TRBV5-4,.,ASRNYRETTEAF
TRBV5-4,TRBD1,ASSFGQESEAF
TRBV2,TRBD1,ASSERWTGGGLSNQPQH
TRBV5-1,.,ASSQDNLAGANVLT
TRBV28,TRBD1,ASSFTDRVRRQPQH
TRBV11-2,.,ASSLVAVGETQY
TRBV28,TRBD2,ASSSLAGSSYNEQF
TRBV7-9,TRBD1,ASSLGGQVYGYT
TRBV6-6,TRBD2,ASSYSGTSGNNEQF
TRBV4-1,TRBD1,ASSPPGTGGNEQF
TRBV11-2,.,ASSLVGWGDTEAF
TRBV15,.,ATSNEVRSTEAF
TRBV19,.,ASPEGGMAF
TRBV12-5,TRBD1,ASGGIRDSTYEQY
TRBV7-3,TRBD2,ASSPGLAGLHEQF
TRBV4-1,TRBD1,ASSQGGQGFTDTQY
TRBV9,.,ASSNGMESGNTIY
TRBV7-2,.,ASSFTGDQPQH
TRBV11-1,TRBD1,ASSSPGQAFTDTQY
TRBV12-1,.,ASSCTGGGNYGYT
TRBV20-1,.,SLHSGYGYT
TRBV19,TRBD2,ASSIDGVAGTYEQY
TRBV12-5,TRBD2,ASALPSKRELFNEQF
TRBV19,TRBD2,ASSERGGRRTDTQY
TRBV19,TRBD2,ASSPREGGGTDTQY
TRBV7-6,.,ASSRRDKGNQETQY
TRBV27,.,ASSLGFSGANVLT
TRBV5-1,.,ASSQAETQY
TRBV7-9,.,ASSLGGTTVEDEQF
TRBV19,TRBD1,ASSILGVGGSRNTEAF
TRBV30,.,AWSVHSGGYTEAF
TRBV5-8,.,ASSLAARVGDTEAF
TRBV30,.,AWSVRVRDEQY
TRBV5-6,.,ASSLQGKNYGYT
TRBV5-1,TRBD1,ASSLTPGQGYEQY
TRBV7-9,.,ASSLDGGYEQY
TRBV7-6,TRBD1,ASSLDRGLLEQY
TRBV19,TRBD1,ASSVDRLLSQH
TRBV5-4,TRBD2,ASSYRRGNQETQY
TRBV7-3,.,ASSLKPGTINTEAF
TRBV19,TRBD2,ASSFSGGSSYNEQF
TRBV5-5,.,ASSPWGRNSPLH
TRBV5-1,.,ASSLDIRGNEQF
TRBV7-9,TRBD1,ASSLRDRGHYEQY
TRBV11-3,TRBD1,ASSYGTGGSYSYEQY
TRBV6-5,TRBD1,ASSPRTGVTYEQY
TRBV4-1,.,ASTGTRSYNEQF
TRBV29-1,TRBD1,SVVSTGGTVYEQY
TRBV25-1,.,ASSDQEVTEAF
TRBV5-4,.,ASGAVEANYGYT
TRBV15,.,ATSRDAGDRVQPQH
TRBV7-9,.,ASSLGPAGQEAF
TRBV18,TRBD2,ASSPQLAATDTQY